This T cell receptor (beta chain) is drawn from a study of OX40 agonist ivuxolimab in advanced cancers. Sequenced by immunoSEQ multiplex PCR; TCRdb stores in-frame clones only, minus some. The table includes tens of thousands of clones, roughly 80% detected once. The timepoints at which blood was sampled were baseline, cycle 4 day 1, and cycle 7 day 1. The ends lost 3 bases at V and 8 bases at J; junction bases unmatched: 7. In germline, CDR1 is LNHDA, CDR2 SQIVND (reference sequence). CDR3 length equals 15 residues. This rearrangement joins TRBV19 to TRBJ2-1; 10 positions agree with TRBD2. The TCR was taken from an adult with an advanced solid tumor such as melanoma, head and neck, liver or kidney cancer. Sequences were derived from CD4+ or CD8+ T cells sorted from blood, sampled in a trial of the OX40 agonist ivuxolimab. CDR3 bases: TGTGCCAGTAGTATGGGGGGACTAGCGTCGTATGAGCAGTTCTTC. Translating it yields CASSMGGLASYEQFF.